Following are 7 T cell receptor beta chains from one sample sequenced in a study of control samples from healthy donors and cancer patients. Clones were sequenced by immunoSEQ multiplex PCR, and TCRdb holds only the in-frame ones, with some missing. The sample holds more than 70,000 clones; 94% are singletons and the top ten take approximately 3%. Sample: blood. These receptors all come from a woman aged 25-40 years in good health.

The V and J genes are TRBV3-1 (or the pseudogene TRBV3-2) and TRBJ1-6; D possibly corresponds to TRBD1 (6 bases). The CDR3 runs to 14 residues. Looked up from germline, CDR1 is LGHDT and CDR2 is YNNKEL (reference sequence). Trimming stripped 1 base from V and 7 bases from J, with 8 bases between. DNA for the CDR3: TGTGCCAGCAGCCAAGCAGGGGAGAATTCACCCCTCCACTTT. The encoded protein is CASSQAGENSPLHF.

The CDR3 sequence is CASSLVGQSGYTF. In DNA, the CDR3 is TGTGCCAGCAGCTTAGTAGGGCAAAGCGGCTACACCTTC. This chain connects TRBV7-9 to TRBJ1-2, with no clear D. CDR1 and CDR2 from the germline V gene are SEHNR and FQNEAQ (reference sequence). The CDR3 has 13 residues. The germline V and J ends were trimmed by 1 base and 8 bases, with 11 bases remaining between them.

The CDR3 reads CAWGLGSKGNTIYF. The CDR3 nucleotides are TGTGCCTGGGGCCTTGGGAGTAAGGGAAACACCATATATTTT. The chain combines TRBV30 with TRBJ1-3; D gene uncertain. V lost 5 bases to trimming and J lost 4 bases, with 15 bases between them. Germline V gene data show CDR1 as GTSNPN and CDR2 as SVGIG (reference sequence). The CDR3 sequence is 14 residues long.

CDR3 sequence (DNA): TGCAGTGCTAGAGACACCTATGGCTACACCTTC. Its protein product is CSARDTYGYTF. The genes are TRBV20-1 and TRBJ1-2; D unclear. V was pared by 0 bases and J by 4 bases, with 3 bases between. This CDR3 region has 11 residues. Germline V gene data show CDR1 as DFQATT and CDR2 as SNEGSKA (reference sequence).

The chain is built from TRBV7-3 and TRBJ1-5; 8 bases agree with TRBD1. Germline CDR1 reads SGHTA; CDR2 reads FQGTGA. V lost 5 bases, J lost 0 bases, and 3 bases stayed unmatched. This CDR3 contains 15 residues. The DNA of the CDR3 is TGTGCCAGCAGCCTGACAGGGGATAGCAATCAGCCCCAGCATTTT. This sequence encodes CASSLTGDSNQPQHF.

In the case of this clone: A read error may account for a junction end that differs from germline. The J gene is TRBJ1-1, the V gene TRBV11-3; D is unclear. The CDR3 covers 15 residues. CDR1 SGHNT and CDR2 YENEEA come from the germline V gene. CDR3 sequence reads: CASRLVSGLNTEAFF. The CDR3 region has the DNA TGTGCCAGCAGGTTAGTCTCGGGATTGAACACTGAAGCTTTCTTT.

The chain couples TRBV27 to TRBJ1-1; the D is unclear. The CDR3 is 15 residues long. V was clipped by 7 bases and J by 0 bases, with 15 bases between them. CDR1 and CDR2 from the germline V gene are MNHEY and SMNVEV (reference sequence). CDR3 DNA sequence: TGTGCCAGCATTGGGGTAGACGGACTGAACACTGAAGCTTTCTTT. Its translation is CASIGVDGLNTEAFF.